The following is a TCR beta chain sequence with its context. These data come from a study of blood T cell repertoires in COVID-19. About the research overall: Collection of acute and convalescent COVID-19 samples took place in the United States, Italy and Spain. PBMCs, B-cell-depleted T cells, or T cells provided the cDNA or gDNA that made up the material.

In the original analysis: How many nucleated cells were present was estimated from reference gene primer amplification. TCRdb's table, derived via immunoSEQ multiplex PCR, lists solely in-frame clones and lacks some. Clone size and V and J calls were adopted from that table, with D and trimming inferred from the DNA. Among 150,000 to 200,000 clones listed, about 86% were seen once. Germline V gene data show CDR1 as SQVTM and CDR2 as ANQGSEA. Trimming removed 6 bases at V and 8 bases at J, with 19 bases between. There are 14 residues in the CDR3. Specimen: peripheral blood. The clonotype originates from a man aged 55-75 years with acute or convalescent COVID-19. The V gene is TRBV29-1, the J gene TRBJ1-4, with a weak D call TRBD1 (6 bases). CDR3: CSVTRAGDVEKLFF. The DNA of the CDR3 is TGCAGCGTCACTCGGGCAGGGGACGTAGAAAAACTGTTTTTT. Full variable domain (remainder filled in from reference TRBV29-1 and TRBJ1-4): SAVISQKPSRDICQRGTSLTIQCQVDSQVTMMFWYRQQPGQSLTLIATANQGSEATYESGFVIDKFPISRPNLTFSTLTVSNMSPEDSSIYLCSVTRAGDVEKLFFGSGTQLSVL.